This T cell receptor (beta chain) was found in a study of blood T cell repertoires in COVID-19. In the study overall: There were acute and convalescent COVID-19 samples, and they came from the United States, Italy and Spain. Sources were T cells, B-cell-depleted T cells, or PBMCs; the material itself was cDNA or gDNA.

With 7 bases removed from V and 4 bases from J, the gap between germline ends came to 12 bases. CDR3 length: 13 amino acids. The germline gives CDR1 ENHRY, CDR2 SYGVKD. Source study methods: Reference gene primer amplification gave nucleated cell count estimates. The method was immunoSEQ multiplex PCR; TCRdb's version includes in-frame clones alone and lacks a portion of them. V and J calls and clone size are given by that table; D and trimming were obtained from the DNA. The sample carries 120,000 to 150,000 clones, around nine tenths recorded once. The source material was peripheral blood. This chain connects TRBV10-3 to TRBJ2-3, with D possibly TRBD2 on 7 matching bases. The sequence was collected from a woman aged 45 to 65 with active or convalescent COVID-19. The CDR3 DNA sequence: TGTGCCATCAACGGGGGGCAGGCAGATACGCAGTATTTT. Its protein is CAINGGQADTQYF.